This T cell receptor beta chain was sequenced in a study of blood T cell repertoires in COVID-19. Whole-study context: The cDNA or gDNA used as material had been derived from T cells, B-cell-depleted T cells, or PBMCs.

In terms of age and location, participants ranged from roughly 18 to 90 years and lived in approximately 24 US areas. Someone with COVID-19 had been met by exposed participants within 2 weeks before study entry. Per the original methods: Cell counts per sample came from amplifying reference gene primers. Generated by immunoSEQ multiplex PCR, the TCRdb table keeps only in-frame clones and is missing some. V and J calls and clone size are those listed in that table; D and trimming were worked out from the DNA. The sample lists fewer than 350,000 clones, around 84% occurring once. CDR1 and CDR2 (germline): SEHNR, FQNEAQ (reference sequence). The V and J ends lost 8 bases and 5 bases, in that order; junction bases with no gene match: 6. This CDR3 comprises 14 residues.

The sample was PBMCs or T cells enriched from blood (not recorded which). The chain combines TRBV7-9 with TRBJ1-6; 7 nucleotides agree with TRBD1. The TCR originated in a woman in her 30s who had been exposed to COVID-19. CDR3 sequence (DNA): TGTGCCAGCCAGGGGGTTGGTAATAATTCACCCCTCCACTTT. It translates to CASQGVGNNSPLHF.